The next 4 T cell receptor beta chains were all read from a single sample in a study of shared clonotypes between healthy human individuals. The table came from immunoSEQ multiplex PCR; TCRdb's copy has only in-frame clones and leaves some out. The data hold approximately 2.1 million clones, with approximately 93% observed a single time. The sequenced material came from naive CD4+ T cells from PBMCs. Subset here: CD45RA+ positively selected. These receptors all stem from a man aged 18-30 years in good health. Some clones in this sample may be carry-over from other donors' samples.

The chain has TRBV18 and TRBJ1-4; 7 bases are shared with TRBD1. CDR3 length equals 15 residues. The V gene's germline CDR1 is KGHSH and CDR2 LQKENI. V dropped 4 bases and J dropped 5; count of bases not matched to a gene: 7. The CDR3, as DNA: TGTGCCAGCTCACTTAACAGGGGACTCAATGAAAAACTGTTTTTT. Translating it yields CASSLNRGLNEKLFF. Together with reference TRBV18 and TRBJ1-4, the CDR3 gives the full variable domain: NAGVMQNPRHLVRRRGQEARLRCSPMKGHSHVYWYRQLPEEGLKFMVYLQKENIIDESGMPKERFSAEFPKEGPSILRIQQVVRGDSAAYFCASSLNRGLNEKLFFGSGTQLSVL.

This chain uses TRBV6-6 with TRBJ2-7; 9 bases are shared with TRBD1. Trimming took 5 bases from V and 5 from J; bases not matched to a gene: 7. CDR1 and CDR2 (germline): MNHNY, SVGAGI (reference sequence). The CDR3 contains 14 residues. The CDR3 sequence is CASSKGQGFHEQYF. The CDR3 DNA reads TGTGCCAGCAGTAAGGGACAGGGCTTCCACGAGCAGTACTTC.

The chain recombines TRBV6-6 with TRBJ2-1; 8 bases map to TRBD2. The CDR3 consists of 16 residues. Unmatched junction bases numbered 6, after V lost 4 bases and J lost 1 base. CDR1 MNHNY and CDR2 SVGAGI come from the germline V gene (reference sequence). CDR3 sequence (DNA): TGTGCCAGCAGTTCTCTACTAGCGGAATCCTACAATGAGCAGTTCTTC. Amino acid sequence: CASSSLLAESYNEQFF.

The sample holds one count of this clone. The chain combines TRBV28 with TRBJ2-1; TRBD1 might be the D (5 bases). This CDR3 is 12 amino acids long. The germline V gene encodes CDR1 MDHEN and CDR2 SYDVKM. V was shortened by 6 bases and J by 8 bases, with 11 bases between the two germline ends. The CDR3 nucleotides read TGTGCCAGCAGGGCCTTGGGGCATGAGCAGTTCTTC. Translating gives CASRALGHEQFF.